One sample yielded the 18 T cell receptor beta chains listed below, sequenced in a study of Graves' ophthalmopathy and Graves' hyperthyroidism (dated by TCRdb to the late 2010s). TCRdb shows the sequencer as Illumina HiSeq 2000. For repertoire sequencing, TCR beta CDR3 regions were amplified from RNA transcripts. The first round of RT-PCR was done with HTBI primers and the Qiagen OneStep RT-PCR kit, and was followed by a second round of multiplex PCR, then size selection and purification. TCRdb redid the processing of the public reads, applying fastp at Q25 and MiXCR, and retained in-frame beta chains. A single entry per CDR3 protein holds the most common genes and DNA from its merged rows. This sample gives about 740,000 distinct CDR3 sequences in total; 40% of them show up just once. 40% to 45% of the sample is in the top ten clones. The sequenced sample consisted of peripheral blood. The receptors shown here come from an adult man with Graves' ophthalmopathy.

Ten or more counts support this clonotype. The chain employs TRBV5-1 and TRBJ1-6; tentatively, D is TRBD1 (6 bases). Germline V lookup: CDR1 SGHRS, CDR2 YFSETQ. The CDR3 covers 15 residues. V lost 0 bases and J 7 bases, leaving 11 bases between the germline ends. The CDR3: CASSLEGRGNSPLHF. The CDR3 coding sequence is TGCGCCAGCAGCTTGGAGGGCAGGGGCAATTCACCCCTCCACTTT.

This clonotype occurred a few times. This chain links TRBV7-9 with TRBJ2-5, with D perhaps matching TRBD2 (6 bases). Germline V gene sequence: CDR1 SEHNR, CDR2 FQNEAQ (reference sequence). The CDR3 runs to 16 residues. The germline V and J ends were trimmed by 6 bases and 1 base, with 18 bases remaining between them. CDR3 loop: CASSPRGRRIQETQYF. Here the CDR3 DNA reads TGTGCCAGCAGTCCCCGGGGGAGGCGGATCCAAGAGACCCAGTACTTC.

The CDR3, as DNA: TGTGCCAGCACCCAGGGAGTGGGTGAGCAGTTCTTC. Its protein is CASTQGVGEQFF. The chain carries TRBV2 and TRBJ2-1; perhaps D is TRBD1 or TRBD2 (5 bases each). The CDR3 length is 12 residues. Germline V gene sequence: CDR1 SNHLY, CDR2 FYNNEI. The V end lost 7 bases, the J end lost 9 bases, and 13 bases lay between the germline ends. The full variable domain, completed using reference TRBV2 and TRBJ2-1, is EPEVTQTPSHQVTQMGQEVILRCVPISNHLYFYWYRQILGQKVEFLVSFYNNEISEKSEIFDDQFSVERPDGSNFTLKIRSTKLEDSAMYFCASTQGVGEQFFGPGTRLTVL.

This clonotype was observed a few times. The genes are TRBV7-2 and TRBJ1-1; a possible D gene is TRBD1 (5 bases). In germline, CDR1 is SGHTA, CDR2 FQGNSA. Trimming stripped 6 bases from V and 1 base from J, with 18 bases between. The length of the CDR3 is 16 residues. The CDR3 reads CASSTRRGRANTEAFF. The CDR3 DNA reads as TGTGCCAGCAGTACACGACGGGGCAGGGCGAACACTGAAGCTTTCTTT.

A few counts support this clonotype. The chain carries TRBV5-5 and TRBJ1-2; D ambiguous. The CDR3 runs to 15 residues. Germline assignment: CDR1 SGHKS and CDR2 YYEKEE (reference sequence). V lost 3 bases and J lost 0, with 12 bases in between. DNA for the CDR3: TGTGCCAGCAGCTCCCCGTCGAATTCTAACTATGGCTACACCTTC. Translation: CASSSPSNSNYGYTF.

This clonotype occurred many times. CDR3 in DNA: TGTGCCAGCAGTTCCAGGGGGGCCCAGTACTTC. It codes for CASSSRGAQYF. The chain links TRBV12-3 or TRBV12-4 to TRBJ2-5; D possibly corresponds to TRBD1 (7 bases). With 4 bases removed from V and 9 bases from J, the gap between germline ends came to 9 bases. The CDR3 spans 11 residues.

This clonotype showed up many times. The chain is built from TRBV14 and TRBJ2-5, with D perhaps TRBD2 (6 bases). The germline CDR1 and CDR2 sequences are SGHDN and FVKESK. CDR3 size: 14 residues. V lost 4 bases to trimming and J lost 1 base, with 10 bases between them. This CDR3 is CASSLRDFQETQYF. In DNA form, the CDR3 reads TGTGCCAGCAGCCTCCGGGACTTCCAAGAGACCCAGTACTTC.

As concerns this clonotype: A read error may produce the germline difference seen at one junction end. The chain has TRBV7-9 and TRBJ2-5, with 10 bases fitting TRBD1. This CDR3 has 16 amino acids. Germline assignment: CDR1 SEHNR and CDR2 FQNEAQ (reference sequence). This chain's CDR3 is CASIGQGVGEGETQYF. CDR3 in DNA: TGCGCCAGCATCGGACAGGGGGTCGGGGAAGGAGAGACCCAGTACTTC.

Concerning this clonotype: It may be a read error: a sequence one base away is much more abundant. CDR3 in DNA: TGTGCCAGCACATCCCAGGGGTTGTTGCCGACTGAAGCTTTCTTT. Translating it yields CASTSQGLLPTEAFF. This sequence joins TRBV12-3 or TRBV12-4 and TRBJ1-1; maybe TRBD1 (6 bases). The germline V and J ends were trimmed by 7 bases and 5 bases, with 20 bases remaining between them. CDR3 size: 15 residues.

The chain employs TRBV20-1 and TRBJ1-1, with a tentative D call TRBD1 (5 bases). Germline values: CDR1 DFQATT, CDR2 SNEGSKA (reference sequence). The V gene lost 6 bases and the J gene lost 0 bases, with 17 bases spanning the gap. CDR3 length equals 15 residues. In nucleotides, the CDR3 is TGCAGTGCCCCGACAGAGCTCCTAATGAACACTGAAGCTTTCTTT. Translating gives CSAPTELLMNTEAFF.

The J gene is TRBJ1-5, the V gene TRBV7-2; 8 positions agree with TRBD1. CDR1 is SGHTA and CDR2 is FQGNSA in the germline V gene. V lost 5 bases and J lost 11; bases outside the gene matches: 14. The CDR3 contains 15 residues. The CDR3: CASSPSGQGTGTQHF. CDR3 in DNA: TGTGCCAGCAGCCCCTCCGGACAGGGAACGGGGACCCAGCATTTT.

This clonotype has just a few counts. The chain employs TRBV11-2 and TRBJ2-2; a weak D match, TRBD1 (5 bases). V was pared by 7 bases and J by 5 bases, with 14 bases between. This CDR3 has 14 amino acids. Germline values: CDR1 SGHAT, CDR2 FQNNGV. The CDR3 coding sequence is TGTGCCAGCAATAAACAAGGGGCTACCGGGGAGCTGTTTTTT. Amino acids: CASNKQGATGELFF.

This clonotype was counted ten times or more. V gene TRBV7-2 combines with J gene TRBJ2-7; TRBD1 matches at 12 bases. The CDR3 consists of 14 residues. Germline V gives CDR1 SGHTA, CDR2 FQGNSA. V lost 5 bases to trimming and J lost 5 bases; unmatched junction nucleotides: 4. The CDR3 here is CASSPGTGGNEQYF. The CDR3 DNA reads as TGTGCCAGCAGCCCCGGGACAGGGGGCAACGAGCAGTACTTC. The full variable domain, its missing parts supplied by reference TRBV7-2 and TRBJ2-7, is GAGVSQSPSNKVTEKGKDVELRCDPISGHTALYWYRQSLGQGLEFLIYFQGNSAPDKSGLPSDRFSAERTGGSVSTLTIQRTQQEDSAVYLCASSPGTGGNEQYFGPGTRLTVT.

This clonotype was recorded a few times. The V and J genes are TRBV27 and TRBJ1-1; maybe TRBD1 (5 bases). The germline V gene has CDR1 MNHEY and CDR2 SMNVEV (reference sequence). This CDR3 spans 14 amino acids. Trimming took off 5 bases at V and 5 bases at J, with 15 bases between the two ends. CDR3 coding DNA: TGTGCCAGCAGTAACGAAGCAGAGGGGACTGAAGCTTTCTTT. This translates into CASSNEAEGTEAFF.

The rearrangement uses TRBV29-1 and TRBJ2-7; D unresolved. CDR1 and CDR2 from the germline V gene are SQVTM and ANQGSEA. Trimming removed 8 bases from V and 3 bases from J, with 11 bases in between. This CDR3 is 11 amino acids long. The CDR3 nucleotides read TGCAGCTTTATCATAGGCTACGAGCAGTACTTC. It specifies CSFIIGYEQYF.

The J gene is TRBJ2-7, the V gene TRBV7-9; 7 bases are shared with TRBD1. This CDR3 is 14 amino acids long. V dropped 6 bases and J dropped 7; count of bases not matched to a gene: 12. The germline V gene has CDR1 SEHNR and CDR2 FQNEAQ (reference sequence). The CDR3 DNA reads as TGTGCCAGCAGATCCGCAACAGGGGTGGGAGAGCAGTACTTC. Its translation: CASRSATGVGEQYF. The full variable domain, completed using reference TRBV7-9 and TRBJ2-7, is DTGVSQNPRHKITKRGQNVTFRCDPISEHNRLYWYRQTLGQGPEFLTYFQNEAQLEKSRLLSDRFSAERPKGSFSTLEIQRTEQGDSAMYLCASRSATGVGEQYFGPGTRLTVT.

The rearrangement joins TRBV29-1 to TRBJ1-3; 10 bases line up with TRBD1. The CDR3 length is 15 residues. The trim removed 7 bases at V and 4 bases at J, leaving 10 bases unmatched. Germline lookup yields CDR1 SQVTM and CDR2 ANQGSEA. CDR3 sequence (DNA): TGCAGCGCGGAGACAGGGGGCCACGGCGGAAACACCATATATTTT. Translation gives CSAETGGHGGNTIYF.

The chain has TRBV7-3 and TRBJ2-7; D possibly matches TRBD1 or TRBD2 (7 bases each). This CDR3 comprises 15 residues. CDR1 and CDR2 (germline): SGHTA, FQGTGA. Trimming shortened V by 3 bases and J by 6 bases, and 18 bases separated the two germline ends. CDR3 amino acids: CASSLAGTAGIEQYF. DNA for the CDR3: TGTGCCAGCAGCTTGGCCGGGACAGCGGGAATCGAGCAGTACTTC.